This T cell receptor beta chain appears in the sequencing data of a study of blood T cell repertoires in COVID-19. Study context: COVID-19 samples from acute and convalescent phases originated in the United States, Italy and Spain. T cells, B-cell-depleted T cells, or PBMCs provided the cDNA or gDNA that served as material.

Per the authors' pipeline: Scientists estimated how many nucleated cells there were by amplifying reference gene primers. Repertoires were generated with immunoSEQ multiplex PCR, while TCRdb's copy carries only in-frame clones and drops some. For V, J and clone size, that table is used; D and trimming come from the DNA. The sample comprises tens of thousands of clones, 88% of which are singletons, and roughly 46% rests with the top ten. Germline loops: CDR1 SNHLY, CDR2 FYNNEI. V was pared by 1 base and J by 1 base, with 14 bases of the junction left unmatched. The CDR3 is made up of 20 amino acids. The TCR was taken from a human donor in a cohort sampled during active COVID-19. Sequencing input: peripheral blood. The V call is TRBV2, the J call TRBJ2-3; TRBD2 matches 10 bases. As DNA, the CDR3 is TGTGCCAGCAGTGAAGTAGGTCTAGCGGGAGATCGTTGGCGCACAGATACGCAGTATTTT. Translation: CASSEVGLAGDRWRTDTQYF.